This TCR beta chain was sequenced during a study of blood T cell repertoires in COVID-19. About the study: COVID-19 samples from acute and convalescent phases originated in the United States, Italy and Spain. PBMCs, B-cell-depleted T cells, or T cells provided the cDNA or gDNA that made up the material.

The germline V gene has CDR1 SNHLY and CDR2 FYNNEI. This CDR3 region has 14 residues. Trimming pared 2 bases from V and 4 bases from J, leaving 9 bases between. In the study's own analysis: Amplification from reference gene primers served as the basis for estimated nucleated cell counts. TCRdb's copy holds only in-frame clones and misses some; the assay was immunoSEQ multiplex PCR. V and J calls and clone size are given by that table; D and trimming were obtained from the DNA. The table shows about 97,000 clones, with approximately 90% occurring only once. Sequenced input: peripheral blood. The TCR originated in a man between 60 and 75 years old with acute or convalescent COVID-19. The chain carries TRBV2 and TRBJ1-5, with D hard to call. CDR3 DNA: TGTGCCAGCAGTGAATTGCGCCCTAATCAGCCCCAGCATTTT. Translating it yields CASSELRPNQPQHF.